A single sample gave rise to the 30 T cell receptor beta chains below, sequenced in a study of cytomegalovirus exposure and HLA in healthy donors (dated by TCRdb to about 2017). Libraries were prepared through the immunoSEQ multiplex PCR assay. A mixture of 60 forward primers for TCR Vbeta segments and 13 reverse primers for TCR Jbeta segments was used in the multiplex PCR. This is the immuneACCESS table as TCRdb keeps it, with only in-frame sequences that have V and J called. A part of the clones is gone; compared with another copy, unresolved V genes explain less than half, and the rest is unexplained. The sample data list about 130,000 clones, and 73% of these were observed just once. Over 4% of the sample is held by the ten biggest clonotypes. Sequencing was carried out using PBMCs. The receptor set was obtained from a man between 60 and 75 years old in good health and CMV-seropositive.

This clone has more than one count but fewer than ten. The chain uses TRBV15 and TRBJ1-5; D is perhaps TRBD1 (6 bases). Trimming left V 6 bases short and J 0 bases short, with 12 bases between. The germline V gene has CDR1 LNHNV and CDR2 YYDKDF (reference sequence). CDR3 length: 15 amino acids. The CDR3 loop reads CATRGTQTSNQPQHF. CDR3 nucleotide sequence: TGTGCCACCAGAGGGACACAGACTAGCAATCAGCCCCAGCATTTT.

The chain uses TRBV7-8 and TRBJ2-2, with TRBD1 matching over 8 bases. Germline CDR1 and CDR2: SGHVS and FQNEAQ. CDR3 size: 14 residues. Germline trimming cut 3 bases from V and 8 bases from J; bases unmatched to any gene: 5. The CDR3 DNA sequence: TGTGCCAGCAGCTTCGTCAGGGGGCCAGGGGAGCTGTTTTTT. This encodes CASSFVRGPGELFF.

The chain has TRBV5-1 and TRBJ2-7; 7 nucleotides align to TRBD1. The germline CDR1 and CDR2 sequences are SGHRS and YFSETQ. V gave up 2 bases and J gave up 9 bases; unmatched junction bases: 11. CDR3 length: 14 residues. CDR3: CASSFPGTESVQYF. The DNA of the CDR3 is TGCGCCAGCAGCTTTCCCGGGACAGAGTCGGTGCAGTACTTC.

V is TRBV5-5 and J is TRBJ2-3; 8 bases fit TRBD2. Trimming cost V 2 bases and J 6 bases; bases outside gene matches: 5. Germline assignment: CDR1 SGHKS and CDR2 YYEKEE (reference sequence). The CDR3 length is 14 residues. The CDR3 bases are TGTGCCAGCAGCTTTAGCGGGGTGGGGGATACGCAGTATTTT. Amino acids: CASSFSGVGDTQYF.

This chain links TRBV20-1 with TRBJ2-7; TRBD2 might be the D (5 bases). Germline V gives CDR1 DFQATT, CDR2 SNEGSKA (reference sequence). The CDR3 covers 11 residues. V was cut by 4 bases and J by 4 bases, with 8 bases left in between. CDR3 nucleotides: TGCAGTGCTAACCGGGGATACGAGCAGTACTTC. This encodes CSANRGYEQYF.

The chain has TRBV25-1 and TRBJ1-6; perhaps TRBD1 as D (5 bases). Trimming removed 5 bases at V and 9 bases at J, with 11 bases between. The CDR3 is 13 residues long. Germline CDR1 reads MGHDK; CDR2 reads SYGVNS. The CDR3 loop reads CASSQGKGSPLHF. The CDR3 DNA reads TGTGCCAGCAGTCAGGGAAAAGGTTCACCCCTCCACTTT.

The genes are TRBV6-1 and TRBJ1-1, with D uncertain. Germline V lookup: CDR1 MNHNS, CDR2 SASEGT. The CDR3 spans 13 residues. Trimming shortened V by 6 bases and J by 6 bases, and 14 bases separated the two germline ends. The CDR3 DNA follows: TGTGCCAGCAGCCCCGTTCTGGGAGCTGAAGCTTTCTTT. Its protein is CASSPVLGAEAFF.

The chain recombines TRBV5-6 with TRBJ1-4, with unresolved D. The V end lost 3 bases, the J end lost 8 bases, and 14 bases lay between the germline ends. Per germline, CDR1 SGHDT and CDR2 YYEEEE. CDR3 size: 14 residues. In DNA, the CDR3 is TGTGCCAGCAGCTCTCCCATGGAGGACGAAAAACTGTTTTTT. It translates to CASSSPMEDEKLFF.

The chain couples TRBV28 to TRBJ1-5; D is possibly TRBD1 (6 bases). The germline V gene has CDR1 MDHEN and CDR2 SYDVKM. V was shortened by 1 base and J by 2 bases, with 12 bases between the two germline ends. The CDR3 is made up of 16 amino acids. CDR3 in DNA: TGTGCCAGCAGTTTATATGCCCCAGGGGGCAATCAGCCCCAGCATTTT. It encodes CASSLYAPGGNQPQHF.

The rearrangement links TRBV11-1 to TRBJ2-2; tentatively, D is TRBD1 (5 bases). V lost 5 bases and J lost 5, with 15 bases in between. This CDR3 has 15 residues. Germline V lookup: CDR1 SGHAT, CDR2 FQDESV (reference sequence). CDR3: CASSQAGLGTGELFF. Written as DNA, the CDR3 is TGTGCCAGCAGCCAGGCAGGGTTGGGAACCGGGGAGCTGTTTTTT.

The chain carries TRBV27 and TRBJ1-1; D call uncertain. Trimming took off 3 bases at V and 5 bases at J, with 10 bases between the two ends. Germline V lookup: CDR1 MNHEY, CDR2 SMNVEV (reference sequence). The CDR3 consists of 13 residues. The CDR3 here is CASSLGGWTEAFF. The CDR3 region has the DNA TGTGCCAGCAGTTTGGGCGGGTGGACTGAAGCTTTCTTT.

This clone showed up just a few times. The genes are TRBV5-4 and TRBJ1-5; TRBD1 aligns across 8 bases. Germline lookup yields CDR1 SGHNT and CDR2 YYREEE (reference sequence). CDR3 length: 13 residues. V lost 3 bases and J lost 7; bases outside the gene matches: 3. The chain's CDR3 is CASSYGQGQPQHF. The CDR3 DNA sequence: TGTGCCAGCAGCTATGGACAGGGACAGCCCCAGCATTTT.

This clone appeared a single time. The chain combines TRBV6-1 with TRBJ1-2; tentative D call: TRBD1 (5 bases). Germline lookup yields CDR1 MNHNS and CDR2 SASEGT. The CDR3 is made up of 12 amino acids. V was clipped by 7 bases and J by 3 bases, with 9 bases between them. The CDR3 sequence is CASKVGHYGYTF. The CDR3 region has the DNA TGTGCCAGCAAGGTGGGGCACTATGGCTACACCTTC.

V and J are TRBV10-3 and TRBJ1-2; 10 bases align to TRBD1. Germline CDR1 reads ENHRY; CDR2 reads SYGVKD. The CDR3 spans 13 residues. J was trimmed by 2 bases and V by 11 bases; bases with no gene match: 5. CDR3 DNA: TGTGCCCGACAGGGGGCCCCCAACTATGGCTACACCTTC. Translation: CARQGAPNYGYTF.

This clone was detected a few times. The CDR3 region is CACSAGTADTQYF. In DNA form, the CDR3 reads TGTGCCTGTTCAGCGGGGACCGCAGATACGCAGTATTTT. This chain connects TRBV30 to TRBJ2-3, with 7 positions matching TRBD2. This CDR3 has 13 amino acids. CDR1 is GTSNPN, CDR2 SVGIG, per germline (reference sequence). Losses at the gene ends were 6 bases for V and 4 bases for J; bases not matched to a gene: 7.

The V gene is TRBV5-4, the J gene TRBJ1-1; the D is unclear. Trimming cost V 1 base and J 0 bases, with 7 bases left between them. Per the germline V gene, CDR1 is SGHNT and CDR2 is YYREEE (reference sequence). CDR3 length equals 14 residues. CDR3 sequence (DNA): TGTGCCAGCAGCTTGCCCCTCCTGAACACTGAAGCTTTCTTT. Amino acids: CASSLPLLNTEAFF.

The chain joins TRBV28 to TRBJ2-3; D not certain. The CDR3 is 19 residues long. Trimming removed 3 bases from V and 2 bases from J, with 24 bases in between. The germline V gene has CDR1 MDHEN and CDR2 SYDVKM. In DNA, the CDR3 is TGTGCCAGCAGTTTGCGGTCTTTTAACAAACGCCAGAACACAGATACGCAGTATTTT. Its protein product is CASSLRSFNKRQNTDTQYF.

For the CDR3, the DNA is TGTGCCAGCAGTTACTCCGGGACAGGGGGCCACCCCCAGCATTTT. Its protein product is CASSYSGTGGHPQHF. J is TRBJ1-5 and V is TRBV6-5; 12 bases map to TRBD1. Losses at the gene ends were 0 bases for V and 10 bases for J; bases not matched to a gene: 4. Per the germline V gene, CDR1 is MNHEY and CDR2 is SVGAGI. The CDR3 sequence is 15 residues long.

With respect to this clone: At one end, the junction sequence differs from germline, possibly due to a read error. The chain is built from TRBV6-5 and TRBJ2-4; TRBD1 matches 9 bases. This CDR3 is built from 11 residues. The germline CDR1 and CDR2 sequences are MNHEY and SVGAGI. The CDR3 region has the DNA TGTGCCAGCAGCGCCGGGACAGGGATGAACTTC. As protein: CASSAGTGMNF.

This clone was seen more than once but under ten times. CDR3 nucleotides: TGTGCCAGCGCCGGACAGTCGAACACTGAAGCTTTCTTT. This translates into CASAGQSNTEAFF. The J gene is TRBJ1-1, the V gene TRBV18, with D tentatively TRBD1 (6 bases). V was clipped by 8 bases and J by 1 base, with 11 bases between them. Germline CDR1 KGHSH, CDR2 LQKENI. The CDR3 spans 13 residues.

This chain joins TRBV19 and TRBJ2-7; 7 nucleotides agree with TRBD1. The CDR3 is 14 amino acids. V shed 6 bases, J shed 2 bases, and the junction held 7 bases outside the gene matches. CDR1 LNHDA and CDR2 SQIVND come from the germline V gene (reference sequence). Written as DNA, the CDR3 is TGTGCCAGTAGCTCACGACAGGGCCCCTACGAGCAGTACTTC. It translates to CASSSRQGPYEQYF.

This clone has just a few counts. The gene calls are TRBV5-5 and TRBJ1-2; 11 bases map to TRBD1. Germline trimming cut 3 bases from V and 2 bases from J; bases unmatched to any gene: 3. The CDR3 spans 15 residues. Germline V lookup: CDR1 SGHKS, CDR2 YYEKEE (reference sequence). CDR3 residues: CASSYGTGGNYGYTF. CDR3 sequence (DNA): TGTGCCAGCAGCTATGGGACAGGGGGAAACTATGGCTACACCTTC. The whole variable domain, remainder taken from reference TRBV5-5 and TRBJ1-2, is DAGVTQSPTHLIKTRGQQVTLRCSPISGHKSVSWYQQVLGQGPQFIFQYYEKEERGRGNFPDRFSARQFPNYSSELNVNALLLGDSALYLCASSYGTGGNYGYTFGSGTRLTVV.

The CDR3 nucleotides read TGTGCCAGCTCACCGTCCACCTCTAACCAAGAGACCCAGTACTTC. Residues: CASSPSTSNQETQYF. V is TRBV18 and J is TRBJ2-5; D is undetermined. V was pared by 3 bases and J by 0 bases, with 11 bases between. This CDR3 is 15 amino acids long. Germline values: CDR1 KGHSH, CDR2 LQKENI.

This rearrangement joins TRBV11-3 to TRBJ2-3; 9 bases agree with TRBD2. V lost 3 bases, J lost 6 bases, and 10 bases stayed unmatched. There are 16 residues in the CDR3. CDR1 and CDR2 from the germline V gene are SGHNT and YENEEA. The CDR3 spells CASSLSRAGGHDTQYF. The CDR3 coding sequence is TGTGCCAGCAGCTTGAGTAGAGCGGGGGGCCATGATACGCAGTATTTT.

The gene calls are TRBV2 and TRBJ2-2; no clear D gene. The CDR3 has 11 amino acids. The germline V gene has CDR1 SNHLY and CDR2 FYNNEI. V lost 8 bases and J lost 5, with 6 bases in between. This CDR3 reads CASRRTGELFF. The CDR3 DNA is TGTGCCAGCCGCCGGACCGGGGAGCTGTTTTTT.

The chain joins TRBV6-1 to TRBJ1-1, with unresolved D. CDR3 length: 14 amino acids. Germline-derived CDR1 and CDR2 are MNHNS and SASEGT. V dropped 3 bases and J dropped 1 base, with 9 bases sitting between them. The CDR3 DNA reads TGTGCCAGCAGTGAGGGCCAGACGAACACTGAAGCTTTCTTT. Protein sequence: CASSEGQTNTEAFF.

This clone was detected a few times. The chain has TRBV5-1 and TRBJ2-5; weak D call: TRBD1 (6 bases). The CDR3 sequence is 15 residues long. Trimming removed 7 bases from V and 2 bases from J, with 18 bases in between. Germline V gene data show CDR1 as SGHRS and CDR2 as YFSETQ. DNA of the CDR3: TGCGCCAGCCCCCCGCACAGGGATTCGCAAGAGACCCAGTACTTC. Amino acids: CASPPHRDSQETQYF.

The chain couples TRBV6-5 to TRBJ2-3; D perhaps matches TRBD2 (6 bases). With 4 bases removed from V and 0 bases from J, the gap between germline ends came to 11 bases. From germline, CDR1 is MNHEY and CDR2 SVGAGI. This CDR3 has 15 residues. The CDR3: CASSLSAGSTDTQYF. The DNA of the CDR3 is TGTGCCAGCAGTTTATCTGCGGGGAGCACAGATACGCAGTATTTT.

The rearrangement links TRBV18 to TRBJ2-1; 11 bases are shared with TRBD2. Trimming took 5 bases from V and 10 from J; bases not matched to a gene: 19. This CDR3 is built from 18 residues. The germline gives CDR1 KGHSH, CDR2 LQKENI. CDR3 in amino acids: CASSATSGGQESRREQFF. CDR3 bases: TGTGCCAGCTCAGCTACTAGCGGGGGCCAGGAGTCCCGTCGGGAGCAGTTCTTC.

The chain recombines TRBV10-3 with TRBJ1-3, with 7 nucleotides matching TRBD1. Trimming removed 2 bases from V and 5 bases from J; junction bases left unmatched: 21. The CDR3 runs 20 residues. Germline CDR1 is ENHRY and CDR2 is SYGVKD. Here the CDR3 reads CAISEPGDSRPETKRNTIYF. CDR3 bases: TGTGCCATCAGTGAGCCAGGGGACAGTCGGCCGGAAACCAAAAGAAACACCATATATTTT.